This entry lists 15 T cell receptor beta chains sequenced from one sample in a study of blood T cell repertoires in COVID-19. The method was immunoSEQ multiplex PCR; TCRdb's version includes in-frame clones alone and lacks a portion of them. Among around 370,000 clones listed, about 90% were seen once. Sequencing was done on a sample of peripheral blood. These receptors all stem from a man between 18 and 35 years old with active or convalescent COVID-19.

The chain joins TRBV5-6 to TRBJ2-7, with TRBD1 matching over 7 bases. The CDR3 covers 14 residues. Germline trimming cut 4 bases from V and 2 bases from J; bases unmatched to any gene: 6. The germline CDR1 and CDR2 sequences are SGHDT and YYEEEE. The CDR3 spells CASSSRQGAYEQYF. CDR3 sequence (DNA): TGTGCCAGCAGCAGCCGACAGGGAGCCTACGAGCAGTACTTC.

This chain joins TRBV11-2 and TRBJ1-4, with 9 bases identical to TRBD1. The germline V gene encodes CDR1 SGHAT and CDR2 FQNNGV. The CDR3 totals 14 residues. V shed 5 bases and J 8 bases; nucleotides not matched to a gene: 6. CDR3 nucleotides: TGTGCCAGCAGCAGACAGGGGGTTAGAGAAAAACTGTTTTTT. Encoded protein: CASSRQGVREKLFF.

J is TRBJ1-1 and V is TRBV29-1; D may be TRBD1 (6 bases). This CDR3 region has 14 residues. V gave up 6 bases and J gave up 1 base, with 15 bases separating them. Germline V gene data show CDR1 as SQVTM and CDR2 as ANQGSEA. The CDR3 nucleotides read TGCAGCGTCATGGGACATTTGTCGAACACTGAAGCTTTCTTT. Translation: CSVMGHLSNTEAFF.

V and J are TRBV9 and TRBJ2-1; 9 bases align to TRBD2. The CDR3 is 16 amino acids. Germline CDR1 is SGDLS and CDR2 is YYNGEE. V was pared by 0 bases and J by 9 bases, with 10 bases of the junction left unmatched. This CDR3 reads CASSVVAGGPGGEQFF. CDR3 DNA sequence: TGTGCCAGCAGCGTAGTGGCGGGGGGGCCGGGTGGTGAGCAGTTCTTC.

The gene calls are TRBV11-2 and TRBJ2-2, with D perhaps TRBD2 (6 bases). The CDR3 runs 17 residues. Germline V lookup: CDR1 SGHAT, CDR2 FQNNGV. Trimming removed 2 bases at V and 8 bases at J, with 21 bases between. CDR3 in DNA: TGTGCCAGCAGCTTACTTGCCAGCGGGCGAGCGGGTGGGGAGCTGTTTTTT. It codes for CASSLLASGRAGGELFF.

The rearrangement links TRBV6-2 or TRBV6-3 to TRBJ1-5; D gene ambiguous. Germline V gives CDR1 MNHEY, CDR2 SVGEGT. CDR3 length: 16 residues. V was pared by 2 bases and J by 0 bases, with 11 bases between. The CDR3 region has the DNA TGTGCCAGCAGTTACATATCAGGATATAGCAATCAGCCCCAGCATTTT. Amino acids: CASSYISGYSNQPQHF.

Here the CDR3 DNA reads TGTGCCAGCAGTACTGGACTAGCGGGATCCTACGAGCAGTACTTC. This codes for CASSTGLAGSYEQYF. The rearrangement joins TRBV21-1 to TRBJ2-7; TRBD2, the table's D call, was not compared with the DNA. TRBV21-1 is a pseudogene segment. This CDR3 has 15 amino acids.

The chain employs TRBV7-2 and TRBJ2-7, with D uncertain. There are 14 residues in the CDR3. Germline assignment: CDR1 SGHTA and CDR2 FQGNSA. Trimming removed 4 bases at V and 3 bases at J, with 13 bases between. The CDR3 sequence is CASSYDTLYYEQYF. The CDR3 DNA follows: TGTGCCAGCAGCTACGACACGTTGTACTACGAGCAGTACTTC. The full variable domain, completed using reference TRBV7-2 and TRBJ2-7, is GAGVSQSPSNKVTEKGKDVELRCDPISGHTALYWYRQSLGQGLEFLIYFQGNSAPDKSGLPSDRFSAERTGGSVSTLTIQRTQQEDSAVYLCASSYDTLYYEQYFGPGTRLTVT.

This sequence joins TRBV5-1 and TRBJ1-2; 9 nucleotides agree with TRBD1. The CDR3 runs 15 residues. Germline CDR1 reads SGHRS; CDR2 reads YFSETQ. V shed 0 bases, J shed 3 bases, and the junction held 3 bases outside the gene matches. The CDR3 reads CASSLAGQGDYGYTF. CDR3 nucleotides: TGCGCCAGCAGCTTGGCGGGACAGGGCGACTATGGCTACACCTTC.

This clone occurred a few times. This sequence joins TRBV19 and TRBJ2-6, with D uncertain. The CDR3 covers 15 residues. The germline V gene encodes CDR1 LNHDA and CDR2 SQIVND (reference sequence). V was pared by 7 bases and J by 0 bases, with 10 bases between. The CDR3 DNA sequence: TGTGCCAGTATCTCCTACGGCTCTGGGGCCAACGTCCTGACTTTC. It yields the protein CASISYGSGANVLTF.

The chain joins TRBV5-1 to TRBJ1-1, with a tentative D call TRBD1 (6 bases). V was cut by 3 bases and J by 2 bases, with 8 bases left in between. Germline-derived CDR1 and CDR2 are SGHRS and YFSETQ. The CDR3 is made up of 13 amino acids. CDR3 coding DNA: TGCGCCAGCAGCTGGACAGAAAACACTGAAGCTTTCTTT. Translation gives CASSWTENTEAFF.

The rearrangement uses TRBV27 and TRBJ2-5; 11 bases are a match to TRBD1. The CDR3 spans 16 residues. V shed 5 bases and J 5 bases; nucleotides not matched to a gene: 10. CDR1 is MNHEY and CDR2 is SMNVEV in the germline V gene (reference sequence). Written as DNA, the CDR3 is TGTGCCAGCAGTCCCACACGGACAGGGGGCCGTGAGACCCAGTACTTC. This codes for CASSPTRTGGRETQYF.

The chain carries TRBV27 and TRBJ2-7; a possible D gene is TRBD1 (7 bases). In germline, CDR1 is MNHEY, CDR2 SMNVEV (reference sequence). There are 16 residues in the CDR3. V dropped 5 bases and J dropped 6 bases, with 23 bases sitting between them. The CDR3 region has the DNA TGTGCCAGCAGTAAGGCGGGGACAGCAGCACGGCTCGAGCAGTACTTC. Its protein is CASSKAGTAARLEQYF.

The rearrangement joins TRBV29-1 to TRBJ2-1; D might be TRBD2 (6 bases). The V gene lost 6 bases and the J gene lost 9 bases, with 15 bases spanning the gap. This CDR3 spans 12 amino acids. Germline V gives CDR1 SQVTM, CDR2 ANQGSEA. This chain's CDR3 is CSVRGIYGEQFF. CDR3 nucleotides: TGCAGCGTCCGGGGGATCTACGGTGAGCAGTTCTTC.

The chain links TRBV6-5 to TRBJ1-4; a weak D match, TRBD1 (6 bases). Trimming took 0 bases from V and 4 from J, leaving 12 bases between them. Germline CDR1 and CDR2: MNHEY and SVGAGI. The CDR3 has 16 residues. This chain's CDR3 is CASSYSTGVINEKLFF. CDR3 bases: TGTGCCAGCAGTTACTCGACAGGAGTTATTAATGAAAAACTGTTTTTT.